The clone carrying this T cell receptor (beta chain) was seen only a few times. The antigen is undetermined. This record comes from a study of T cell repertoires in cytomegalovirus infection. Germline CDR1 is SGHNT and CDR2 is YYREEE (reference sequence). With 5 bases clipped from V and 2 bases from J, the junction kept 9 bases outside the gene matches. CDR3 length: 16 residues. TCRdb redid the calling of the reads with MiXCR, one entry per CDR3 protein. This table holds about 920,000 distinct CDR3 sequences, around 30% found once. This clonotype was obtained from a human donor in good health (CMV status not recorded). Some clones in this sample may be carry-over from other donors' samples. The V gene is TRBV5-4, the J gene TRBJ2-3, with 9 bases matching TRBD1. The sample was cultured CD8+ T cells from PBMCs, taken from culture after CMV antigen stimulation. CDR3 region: CASSATWTGVTDTQYF. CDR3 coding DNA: TGTGCCAGCAGTGCCACATGGACAGGGGTCACAGATACGCAGTATTTT. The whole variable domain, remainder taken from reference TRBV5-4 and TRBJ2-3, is ETGVTQSPTHLIKTRGQQVTLRCSSQSGHNTVSWYQQALGQGPQFIFQYYREEENGRGNFPPRFSGLQFPNYSSELNVNALELDDSALYLCASSATWTGVTDTQYFGPGTRLTVL.